The rows below give T cell receptor beta chains drawn from one sample of a study of shared clonotypes between healthy human individuals. The method was immunoSEQ multiplex PCR; TCRdb's version includes in-frame clones alone and lacks a portion of them. The sample has roughly 700,000 clones, about 74% seen once; the top ten hold 1.5% to 2%. The sample taken for sequencing was memory CD4+ T cells sorted from blood. These TCRs come from a woman between 25 and 40 years old in good health. CDR3s include the opening cysteine and the closing phenylalanine or tryptophan. Each record gives: clone size, CDR3 length, V gene, D gene, J gene, CDR3 DNA, CDR3 protein. A D gene is named only where the DNA matches it firmly. Clone sizes are given selectively: once, few, many, or a class where the clone is expanded.

size: .
length: 17
V: TRBV28
D: .
J: TRBJ1-1
DNA: TGTGCCAGCAGTTTACATAAATGGGGACGGGAGAACACTGAAGCTTTCTTT
CDR3: CASSLHKWGRENTEAFF

size: .
length: 13
V: TRBV7-9
D: .
J: TRBJ2-1
DNA: TGTGCCAGCAGCCGGGACCAATACAATGAGCAGTTCTTC
CDR3: CASSRDQYNEQFF

size: .
length: 17
V: TRBV5-1
D: .
J: TRBJ2-1
DNA: TGCGCCAGCAGCTCCGGGACTTCCCAGAGCTCCTACAATGAGCAGTTCTTC
CDR3: CASSSGTSQSSYNEQFF

size: .
length: 15
V: TRBV7-2
D: TRBD1
J: TRBJ1-5
DNA: TGTGCCAGCAGCTTAGGGCAGGGGGCCGGTCAGCCCCAGCATTTT
CDR3: CASSLGQGAGQPQHF

size: .
length: 13
V: TRBV29-1
D: .
J: TRBJ1-1
DNA: TGCAGCGTTTCAGGGCGACTGAACACTGAAGCTTTCTTT
CDR3: CSVSGRLNTEAFF

size: .
length: 13
V: TRBV9
D: .
J: TRBJ1-2
DNA: TGTGCCAGCAGCGGGCCTACCTTTCGGGGCTACACCTTC
CDR3: CASSGPTFRGYTF

size: once
length: 12
V: TRBV5-1
D: .
J: TRBJ2-5
DNA: TGCGCCAGCAGCTTGTCGGGGGAGACCCAGTACTTC
CDR3: CASSLSGETQYF

size: .
length: 14
V: TRBV28
D: .
J: TRBJ2-3
DNA: TGTGCCAGCAGTCCCCGTTTCTCCGCAGATACGCAGTATTTT
CDR3: CASSPRFSADTQYF

size: .
length: 14
V: TRBV25-1
D: TRBD1
J: TRBJ1-5
DNA: TGTGCCAGCAGTGACATACAGGGGAATCAGCCCCAGCATTTT
CDR3: CASSDIQGNQPQHF

size: .
length: 15
V: TRBV7-9
D: .
J: TRBJ1-5
DNA: TGTGCCAGCAGCTTAGCGAGCGGGGACAATCAGCCCCAGCATTTT
CDR3: CASSLASGDNQPQHF

size: .
length: 13
V: TRBV5-4
D: TRBD2
J: TRBJ2-7
DNA: TGTGCCAGCCGAGGAGCGGGAGAATTTGTGCAGTACTTC
CDR3: CASRGAGEFVQYF

size: .
length: 15
V: TRBV18
D: .
J: TRBJ2-7
DNA: TGTGCCAGCTCACCCCCGGGTAGTGCGACCTACGAGCAGTACTTC
CDR3: CASSPPGSATYEQYF

size: .
length: 12
V: TRBV29-1
D: .
J: TRBJ2-5
DNA: TGCAGCGTTGGAATGTACCAAGAGACCCAGTACTTC
CDR3: CSVGMYQETQYF

size: .
length: 15
V: TRBV2
D: TRBD1
J: TRBJ2-2
DNA: TGTGCCAGCAGTACGCAGGGGGTGATTGCCGGGGAGCTGTTTTTT
CDR3: CASSTQGVIAGELFF

size: .
length: 15
V: TRBV5-1
D: TRBD2
J: TRBJ2-5
DNA: TGCGCCAGCAGCTTGGGGGCTAGCGGTCGAGAGACCCAGTACTTC
CDR3: CASSLGASGRETQYF

size: .
length: 19
V: TRBV23-1
D: TRBD2
J: TRBJ2-1
DNA: TGCGCCAGCAGTCAATATTTAGCGGGAGGCACGAGCTCCTACAATGAGCAGTTCTTC
CDR3: CASSQYLAGGTSSYNEQFF

size: .
length: 15
V: TRBV7-8
D: .
J: TRBJ2-7
DNA: TGTGCCAGCAGCTTAGGCGGCGCGAGCTCCTACGAGCAGTACTTC
CDR3: CASSLGGASSYEQYF

size: .
length: 15
V: TRBV5-1
D: .
J: TRBJ2-7
DNA: TGCGCCGGGCGGGTCCCGACTATACAGATCTACGAGCAGTACTTC
CDR3: CAGRVPTIQIYEQYF

size: .
length: 17
V: TRBV28
D: TRBD2
J: TRBJ2-7
DNA: TGTGCCAGCAGCACGGGCCGGCTACTAGCGGGAGACAACGAGCAGTACTTC
CDR3: CASSTGRLLAGDNEQYF

size: few
length: 15
V: TRBV7-2
D: .
J: TRBJ1-4
DNA: TGTGCCAGCAGTTTTAGGGGACCTTCGGGGGAAAAACTGTTTTTT
CDR3: CASSFRGPSGEKLFF

size: once
length: 16
V: TRBV6-1
D: TRBD1
J: TRBJ2-1
DNA: TGTGCCAGCAGTGCACTACCGGGACAGGGGTACAATGAGCAGTTCTTC
CDR3: CASSALPGQGYNEQFF

size: .
length: 19
V: TRBV7-9
D: .
J: TRBJ2-3
DNA: TGTGCCAGCAGCTTAGGCCCCGCCCCCGAAAGCGGGAGCACAGATACGCAGTATTTT
CDR3: CASSLGPAPESGSTDTQYF

size: .
length: 14
V: TRBV18
D: .
J: TRBJ1-1
DNA: TGTGCCAGCTCACCAAGGGAAGTAAGCACTGAAGCTTTCTTT
CDR3: CASSPREVSTEAFF

size: .
length: 17
V: TRBV5-6
D: TRBD1
J: TRBJ1-4
DNA: TGTGCCAGCAGCTTGGTCCCAACCGGGACAGGGGCGGCAAAACTGTTTTTT
CDR3: CASSLVPTGTGAAKLFF

size: .
length: 19
V: TRBV15
D: .
J: TRBJ2-7
DNA: TGTGCCACCAGCACGCCCCTAAGAGGCGAAGGGACCGCAACCTACGAGCAGTACTTC
CDR3: CATSTPLRGEGTATYEQYF

size: .
length: 9
V: TRBV20-1
D: .
J: TRBJ1-2
DNA: TGCAGTGCTAGATATGGCTACACCTTC
CDR3: CSARYGYTF

size: .
length: 15
V: TRBV5-4
D: TRBD2
J: TRBJ2-7
DNA: TGTGCCAGCAGCTTGGATCTAGCGGGAGGGGGAGAGCAGTACTTC
CDR3: CASSLDLAGGGEQYF

size: .
length: 13
V: TRBV18
D: .
J: TRBJ2-5
DNA: TGTGCCAGCTCACCGGGCAGCCAAGAGACCCAGTACTTC
CDR3: CASSPGSQETQYF